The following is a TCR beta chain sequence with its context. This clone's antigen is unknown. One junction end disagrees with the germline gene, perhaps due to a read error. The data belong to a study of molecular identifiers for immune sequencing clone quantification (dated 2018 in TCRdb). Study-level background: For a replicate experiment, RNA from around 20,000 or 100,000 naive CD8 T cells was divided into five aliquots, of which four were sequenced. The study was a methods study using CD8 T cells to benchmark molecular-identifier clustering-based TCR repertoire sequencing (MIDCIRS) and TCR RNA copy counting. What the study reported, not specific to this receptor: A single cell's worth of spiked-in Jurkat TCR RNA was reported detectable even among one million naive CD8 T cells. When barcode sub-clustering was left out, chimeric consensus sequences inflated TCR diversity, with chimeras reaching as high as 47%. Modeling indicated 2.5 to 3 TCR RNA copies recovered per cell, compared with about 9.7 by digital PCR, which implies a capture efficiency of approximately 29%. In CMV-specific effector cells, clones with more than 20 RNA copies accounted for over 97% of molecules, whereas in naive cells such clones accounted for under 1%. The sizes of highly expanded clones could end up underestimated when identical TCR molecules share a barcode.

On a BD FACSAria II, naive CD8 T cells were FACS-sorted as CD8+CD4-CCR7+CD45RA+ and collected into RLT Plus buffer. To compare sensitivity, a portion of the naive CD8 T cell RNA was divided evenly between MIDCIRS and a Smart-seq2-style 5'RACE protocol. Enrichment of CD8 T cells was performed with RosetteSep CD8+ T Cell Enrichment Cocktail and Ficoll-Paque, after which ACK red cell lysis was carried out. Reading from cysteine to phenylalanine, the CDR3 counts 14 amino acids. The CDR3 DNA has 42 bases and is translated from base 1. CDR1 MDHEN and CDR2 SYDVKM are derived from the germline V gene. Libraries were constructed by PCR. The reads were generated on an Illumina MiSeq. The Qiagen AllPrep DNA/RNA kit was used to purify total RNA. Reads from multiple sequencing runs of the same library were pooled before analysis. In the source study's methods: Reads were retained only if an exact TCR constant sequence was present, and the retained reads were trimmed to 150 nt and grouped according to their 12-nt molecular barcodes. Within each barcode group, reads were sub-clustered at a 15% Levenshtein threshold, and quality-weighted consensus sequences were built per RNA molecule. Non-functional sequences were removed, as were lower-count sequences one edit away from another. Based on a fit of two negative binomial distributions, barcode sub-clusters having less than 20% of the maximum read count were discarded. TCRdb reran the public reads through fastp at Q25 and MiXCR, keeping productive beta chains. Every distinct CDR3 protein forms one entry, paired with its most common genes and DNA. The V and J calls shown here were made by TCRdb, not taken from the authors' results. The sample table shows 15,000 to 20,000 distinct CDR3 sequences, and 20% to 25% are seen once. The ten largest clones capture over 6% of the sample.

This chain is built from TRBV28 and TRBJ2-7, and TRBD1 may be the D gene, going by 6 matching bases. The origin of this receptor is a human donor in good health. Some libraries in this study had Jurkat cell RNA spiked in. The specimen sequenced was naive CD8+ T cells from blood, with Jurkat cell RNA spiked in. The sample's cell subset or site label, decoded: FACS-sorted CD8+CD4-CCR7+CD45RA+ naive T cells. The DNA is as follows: TGCGCCAGCCTCAACCGGGACAACTACTACGAGCAGTACTTC. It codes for CASLNRDNYYEQYF.